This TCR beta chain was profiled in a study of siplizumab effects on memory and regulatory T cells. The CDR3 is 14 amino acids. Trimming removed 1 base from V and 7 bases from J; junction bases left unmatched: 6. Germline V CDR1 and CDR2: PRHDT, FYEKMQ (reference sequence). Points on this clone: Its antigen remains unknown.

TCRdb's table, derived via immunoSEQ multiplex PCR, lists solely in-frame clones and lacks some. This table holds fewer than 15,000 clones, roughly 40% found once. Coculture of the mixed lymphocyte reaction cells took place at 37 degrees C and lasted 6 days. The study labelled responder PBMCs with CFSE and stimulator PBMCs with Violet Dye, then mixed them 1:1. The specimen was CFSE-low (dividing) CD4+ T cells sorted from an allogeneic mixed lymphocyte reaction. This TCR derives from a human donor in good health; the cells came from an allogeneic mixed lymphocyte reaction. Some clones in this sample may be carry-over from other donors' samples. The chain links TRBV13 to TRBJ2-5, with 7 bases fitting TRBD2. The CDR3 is CASSLDGGRGTQYF. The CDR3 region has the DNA TGTGCCAGCAGCTTAGATGGCGGGAGAGGGACCCAGTACTTC.